The 24 T cell receptor beta chains reported below all come from one sample, sequenced in a study of blood T cell repertoires in COVID-19. Assay: immunoSEQ multiplex PCR; the TCRdb copy retains only in-frame clones and omits some. The sample includes about 180,000 clones, more than 75% of them seen just once. The sequenced sample consisted of peripheral blood. These receptors came from a woman in her sixties or seventies with acute or convalescent COVID-19.

The chain employs TRBV30 and TRBJ1-6; the match to TRBD1 covers 10 bases. V dropped 0 bases and J dropped 0; count of bases not matched to a gene: 5. This CDR3 region has 18 residues. Germline loops: CDR1 GTSNPN, CDR2 SVGIG (reference sequence). CDR3 coding DNA: TGTGCCTGGAGTGTACGACAGGGGGCTTTCTCCTATAATTCACCCCTCCACTTT. Encoded protein: CAWSVRQGAFSYNSPLHF.

The gene calls are TRBV7-2 and TRBJ2-1, with 8 bases fitting TRBD2. Germline V lookup: CDR1 SGHTA, CDR2 FQGNSA. The CDR3 totals 16 residues. V lost 1 base and J lost 5; bases outside the gene matches: 7. The CDR3 DNA reads as TGTGCCAGCAGCTTAGTTGTCGGGGGGGGTAACAATGAGCAGTTCTTC. It codes for CASSLVVGGGNNEQFF.

The chain joins TRBV10-2 to TRBJ2-5, with D perhaps matching TRBD2 (6 bases). Germline V gene sequence: CDR1 WSHSY, CDR2 SAAADI. V lost 6 bases and J lost 4, with 24 bases in between. This CDR3 spans 17 amino acids. The CDR3 sequence is CASRTTGGAPVSETQYF. CDR3 nucleotides: TGCGCCAGCAGAACCACGGGCGGGGCACCAGTATCAGAGACCCAGTACTTC.

CDR3 protein: CASSLEAGGYPSPLHF. CDR3 nucleotides: TGTGCCAGCAGCTTAGAGGCAGGGGGATACCCCTCCCCCCTCCACTTT. The V gene is TRBV11-2, the J gene TRBJ1-6, with 7 bases matching TRBD1. V lost 0 bases and J lost 13; bases outside the gene matches: 12. The germline V gene has CDR1 SGHAT and CDR2 FQNNGV. The length of the CDR3 is 16 residues.

The V gene is TRBV4-3, the J gene TRBJ2-1, with TRBD2 matching over 10 bases. The CDR3 is made up of 16 amino acids. The V segment lost 1 base and the J segment 7 bases; nucleotides outside the gene matches: 7. Germline lookup yields CDR1 LGHNA and CDR2 YSLEER. The CDR3 is CASSQGPSGGWNEQFF. For the CDR3, the DNA is TGCGCCAGCAGCCAAGGACCTAGCGGGGGTTGGAATGAGCAGTTCTTC.

The chain recombines TRBV29-1 with TRBJ2-3, with D unresolved. Germline CDR1 is SQVTM and CDR2 is ANQGSEA. The CDR3 loop spans 13 amino acids. The V and J ends lost 4 bases and 2 bases respectively, with 10 bases between them. The DNA for the CDR3 is TGCAGCGTTGGAAAGGAGTTCACAGATACGCAGTATTTT. Translated: CSVGKEFTDTQYF.

The rearrangement links TRBV4-1 to TRBJ2-2; possible D gene TRBD2, 6 bases. V shed 6 bases and J shed 4 bases, with 15 bases lying between them. The CDR3 is made up of 15 amino acids. The V gene's germline CDR1 is MGHRA and CDR2 YSYEKL. This CDR3 reads CASSLNSGSTGELFF. CDR3 DNA: TGCGCCAGCAGTCTCAATAGCGGTTCCACCGGGGAGCTGTTTTTT.

This clone was detected once. The chain is built from TRBV18 and TRBJ2-7; 8 positions match TRBD1. CDR3 length: 14 residues. The ends lost 8 bases at V and 6 bases at J; junction bases unmatched: 12. CDR1 is KGHSH, CDR2 LQKENI, per germline. The CDR3 here is CASEPGQDNSEQYF. CDR3 DNA sequence: TGTGCCAGCGAACCGGGACAGGACAACTCCGAGCAGTACTTC.

The gene calls are TRBV11-3 and TRBJ2-1; D is undetermined. With 7 bases removed from V and 0 bases from J, the gap between germline ends came to 28 bases. Germline V gene sequence: CDR1 SGHNT, CDR2 YENEEA. The CDR3 has 20 amino acids. In DNA, the CDR3 is TGTGCCAGCATCATCCTCCCCCCACCTCAGCGAATGGGCTCCTACAATGAGCAGTTCTTC. Encoded protein: CASIILPPPQRMGSYNEQFF.

The chain carries TRBV6-5 and TRBJ2-2; 7 bases are a match to TRBD1. The CDR3 loop spans 15 amino acids. The germline V gene encodes CDR1 MNHEY and CDR2 SVGAGI. Trimming took 6 bases from V and 7 from J; bases not matched to a gene: 11. Written as DNA, the CDR3 is TGTGCCAGCAGACCTCCGGGACAGACCGGCGGGGAGCTGTTTTTT. Translated, it gives CASRPPGQTGGELFF.

This clone was counted only a few times. The chain links TRBV3-1 (or the pseudogene TRBV3-2) to TRBJ1-2, with TRBD1 matching 8 bases. Germline CDR1 reads LGHDT; CDR2 reads YNNKEL (reference sequence). Losses at the gene ends were 4 bases for V and 6 bases for J; bases not matched to a gene: 1. This CDR3 is built from 12 residues. The CDR3 here is CASSPTGDGYTF. The CDR3 nucleotides read TGTGCCAGCAGCCCGACAGGGGATGGCTACACCTTC.

The V and J genes are TRBV5-1 and TRBJ1-2, with 8 bases matching TRBD1. The CDR3 has 13 residues. The V gene end was trimmed by 2 bases and the J gene end by 4 bases; junction bases not matched to a gene: 1. Germline V lookup: CDR1 SGHRS, CDR2 YFSETQ. As DNA, the CDR3 is TGCGCCAGCAGCTTTGGGACAGGCTATGGCTACACCTTC. This encodes CASSFGTGYGYTF. The full variable domain, in which reference TRBV5-1 and TRBJ1-2 provide the parts outside the CDR3, is KAGVTQTPRYLIKTRGQQVTLSCSPISGHRSVSWYQQTPGQGLQFLFEYFSETQRNKGNFPGRFSGRQFSNSRSEMNVSTLELGDSALYLCASSFGTGYGYTFGSGTRLTVV.

V usage is TRBV30 and J usage is TRBJ2-7, with D tentatively TRBD1 (6 bases). V was shortened by 0 bases and J by 7 bases, with 10 bases between the two germline ends. The germline gives CDR1 GTSNPN, CDR2 SVGIG (reference sequence). The CDR3 runs 12 residues. Here the CDR3 DNA reads TGTGCCTGGAGTGTCACAGGGCGAGAGCAGTACTTC. Its protein product is CAWSVTGREQYF.

V usage is TRBV19 and J usage is TRBJ1-2; D not resolved. CDR1 is LNHDA and CDR2 is SQIVND in the germline V gene (reference sequence). The V and J ends lost 5 bases and 2 bases respectively, with 12 bases between them. The CDR3 loop spans 14 amino acids. CDR3 DNA: TGTGCCAGTAGTTTAATAGAGAGGAACTATGGCTACACCTTC. It yields the protein CASSLIERNYGYTF.

The CDR3 coding sequence is TGTGCCAGCAGCTCGCGGACAGCCACAGATACGCAGTATTTT. It translates to CASSSRTATDTQYF. The chain links TRBV4-2 to TRBJ2-3; TRBD1 might be the D (6 bases). This CDR3 is 14 amino acids long. CDR1 LGHNA and CDR2 YNFKEQ come from the germline V gene. Trimming stripped 5 bases from V and 2 bases from J, with 11 bases between.

The rearrangement joins TRBV28 to TRBJ2-7, with 11 bases matching TRBD1. Trimming removed 7 bases from V and 1 base from J; junction bases left unmatched: 3. This CDR3 region has 14 residues. Looked up from germline, CDR1 is MDHEN and CDR2 is SYDVKM. The CDR3 DNA sequence: TGTGCCAGCAAGGGACAGGGGGTTTCCTACGAGCAGTACTTC. Translated, it gives CASKGQGVSYEQYF. Filled out from reference TRBV28 and TRBJ2-7, the complete variable domain reads DVKVTQSSRYLVKRTGEKVFLECVQDMDHENMFWYRQDPGLGLRLIYFSYDVKMKEKGDIPEGYSVSREKKERFSLILESASTNQTSMYLCASKGQGVSYEQYFGPGTRLTVT.

The chain combines TRBV6-1 with TRBJ1-5; no firm D call. Trimming removed 3 bases from V and 7 bases from J, with 10 bases in between. The CDR3 is 13 residues long. Germline loops: CDR1 MNHNS, CDR2 SASEGT. The chain's CDR3 is CASSDWFGQPQHF. Here the CDR3 DNA reads TGTGCCAGCAGTGATTGGTTCGGGCAGCCCCAGCATTTT.

The rearrangement links TRBV27 to TRBJ1-2, with 8 bases fitting TRBD1. V was pared by 5 bases and J by 5 bases, with 7 bases of the junction left unmatched. The CDR3 sequence is 14 residues long. Germline V gives CDR1 MNHEY, CDR2 SMNVEV (reference sequence). CDR3 nucleotide sequence: TGTGCCAGCAGTCCGCAGGGGGCGCGATATGGCTACACCTTC. Residues: CASSPQGARYGYTF.

This clone was seen only a few times. The chain links TRBV9 to TRBJ2-5; TRBD1 agrees at 7 bases. Germline V gene data show CDR1 as SGDLS and CDR2 as YYNGEE. The CDR3 extends over 14 amino acids. The trim removed 4 bases at V and 5 bases at J, leaving 8 bases unmatched. The CDR3 nucleotides are TGTGCCAGCAGCACAACAGGGGATGGGGAGACCCAGTACTTC. Its translation is CASSTTGDGETQYF.

This chain links TRBV15 with TRBJ1-4, with D maybe TRBD1 (5 bases). The ends were cut back, 0 bases at V and 6 bases at J, with 11 bases in the middle. There are 15 residues in the CDR3. The germline V gene encodes CDR1 LNHNV and CDR2 YYDKDF (reference sequence). CDR3 sequence reads: CATSRDTGRDEKLFF. In DNA, the CDR3 is TGTGCCACCAGCAGAGACACGGGCAGGGATGAAAAACTGTTTTTT.

V and J are TRBV28 and TRBJ1-4; 7 bases match TRBD1. CDR1 MDHEN and CDR2 SYDVKM come from the germline V gene. The ends lost 3 bases at V and 0 bases at J; junction bases unmatched: 1. The CDR3 spans 15 residues. The CDR3 DNA sequence: TGTGCCAGCAGTTTCCAGGGGGCAACTAATGAAAAACTGTTTTTT. It specifies CASSFQGATNEKLFF.

This clone came up a few times. The chain employs TRBV27 and TRBJ2-1; the match to TRBD2 covers 7 bases. Germline V CDR1 and CDR2: MNHEY, SMNVEV (reference sequence). The CDR3 has 16 amino acids. Trimming cost V 1 base and J 2 bases; bases outside gene matches: 5. The CDR3 bases are TGTGCCAGCAGTTTATACGAAGCGGGGCCCTACAATGAGCAGTTCTTC. Residues: CASSLYEAGPYNEQFF.

This chain links TRBV11-2 with TRBJ1-3; D is undetermined. V lost 5 bases and J lost 0, with 8 bases in between. CDR3 size: 14 residues. Looked up from germline, CDR1 is SGHAT and CDR2 is FQNNGV. CDR3 nucleotides: TGTGCCAGCAGCGAACAAATCTCTGGAAACACCATATATTTT. Translation gives CASSEQISGNTIYF.

This clone was seen once. The chain has TRBV6-2 or TRBV6-3 and TRBJ1-5; 9 bases fit TRBD1. This CDR3 comprises 15 residues. Germline CDR1 reads MNHEY; CDR2 reads SVGEGT. J lost 2 bases, V lost 6 bases, and 5 bases had no gene match. The CDR3 coding sequence is TGTGCCAGCAGCCCCGGGACAGGGCGCAATCAGCCCCAGCATTTT. It yields the protein CASSPGTGRNQPQHF.